This TCR beta chain was sequenced in a study of blood T cell repertoires in COVID-19 (dated by TCRdb to about 2020). Context from the whole study: The collaborator samples originated in the United States, Italy and Spain and spanned the acute and convalescent phases of COVID-19. HLA class I and class II types, where available, came from metadata supplied by the sample provider rather than from assay-based typing. Samples were obtained from the ongoing ImmuneRACE study (first 160 participants) and from some 1,200 subjects provided by 6 global collaborators. The material from the prospective study consisted of cDNA or gDNA derived from T cells, B-cell-depleted T cells, or PBMCs. Subjects who had been exposed to COVID-19, were actively infected with it, or had recovered from it provided the deeply sampled blood TCRbeta repertoires that made up the dataset. The repertoires were released in a freely available public database meant as a resource for research on the immune response to SARS-CoV-2. A de-identified subject ID, COVID-19 status, age in years and sex were almost always included in the sample metadata. Beyond this particular receptor, the publication reports: How much clinical and demographic metadata was included differed by source and by participant, and the metadata was provided uncurated.

Concerning this clone: Its antigen target is currently unknown. Base quality data are lacking; no much larger clone is found one base away.

The immunoSEQ Assay, a bias-controlled multiplex PCR, was used to amplify TCRbeta CDR3 regions from genomic DNA. From the authors' description of their analysis: The number of nucleated cells in each sample was estimated by amplification of reference gene primers within the assay. To quantify the absolute abundance of each unique TCRbeta CDR3 rearrangement, sequence reads were collapsed and filtered. Productive Simpson clonality was computed per sample as the square root of Simpson's diversity index over productive rearrangements. Entries here come from immuneACCESS through TCRdb and include only in-frame sequences with V and J called. Some clones fail to appear in such tables; in the studies checked, an unresolved V gene covers under half of the shortfall, and the cause of the remainder is unknown. Clone size and V and J calls were adopted from that table, with D and trimming inferred from the DNA. The sample table holds 450,000 or so clones, of which around 90% were seen once. 0.7% to 1% of the sample belongs to the ten largest clones.

One collaborating source in Seattle enrolled patients during active infection and followed them longitudinally through the course of disease. Whole blood was collected in K2EDTA tubes by collaborating institutions according to the institutions' own protocols. For TCRbeta analysis, collaborators shipped samples as frozen whole blood, isolated PBMCs, or DNA extracted from either of those sample types. The TCR sequence derives from a man between 18 and 29 years old with COVID-19, enrolled during active disease. Sequencing was performed on peripheral blood.

The bases are TGTGCCAGCAGCGTCCGGGGGGACAGGACGTCCTACGAGCAGTACTTC. It translates to CASSVRGDRTSYEQYF. Recombination joined TRBV3-1 (or the pseudogene TRBV3-2) with TRBJ2-7; matching of 8 bases hints at TRBD1 as the D gene. There are 16 amino acids in the CDR3, from cysteine to phenylalanine inclusive. Only the CDR3 region is kept as DNA, spanning 48 bases read in frame from base 1. From the germline V gene (reference sequence), CDR1 is LGHDT and CDR2 is YNNKEL. V is clipped by 5 bases and J by 1 base, and the sequence between their germline boundaries is 18 bases long.